The 5 T cell receptor beta chains in this list originate from one sample, sequenced in a study of blood T cells in healthy people across ages. PCR was performed a second time for about 7 to 12 cycles using a sample-barcoded 5' primer and a J-beta primer mix. Each CDR3 protein gets one entry after TCRdb re-called the 5' RACE reads with MiXCR. The repertoire holds 1,800,000 or so distinct CDR3 sequences, with approximately 40% as singletons. Sequences were obtained from blood. The receptor set was obtained from a human donor in good health.

This clonotype turned up a few times. This chain uses TRBV7-3 with TRBJ1-4; D is undetermined. V was cut by 5 bases and J by 7 bases, with 11 bases left in between. The CDR3 runs to 13 residues. Germline values: CDR1 SGHTA, CDR2 FQGTGA. CDR3 residues: CASSRSLGEKLFF. CDR3 DNA: TGTGCCAGCAGCCGAAGTTTGGGTGAAAAACTGTTTTTT.

The chain is built from TRBV20-1 and TRBJ1-2, with a possible D match to TRBD1 (5 bases). Germline CDR1 and CDR2: DFQATT and SNEGSKA (reference sequence). V dropped 6 bases and J dropped 3 bases, with 17 bases sitting between them. The CDR3 loop spans 14 amino acids. For the CDR3, the DNA is TGCAGTGCGGCCCGAGGGATGGGGGACTATGGCTACACCTTC. Encoded protein: CSAARGMGDYGYTF.

This clonotype was seen a single time. The genes are TRBV2 and TRBJ1-2, with TRBD1 identical over 8 bases. Germline trimming cut 6 bases from V and 6 bases from J; bases unmatched to any gene: 6. Germline V gene data show CDR1 as SNHLY and CDR2 as FYNNEI. The CDR3 contains 13 residues. The CDR3 here is CASRDREMDGYTF. CDR3 in DNA: TGTGCCAGCAGGGACAGGGAGATGGATGGCTACACCTTC.

In its sample, this clonotype was seen a few times. The chain has TRBV5-1 and TRBJ2-4, with D uncertain. Per the germline V gene, CDR1 is SGHRS and CDR2 is YFSETQ. The V end was cut by 5 bases, the J end by 6 bases, with 12 bases between. This CDR3 region has 13 residues. This chain's CDR3 is CASSWGNRNIQYF. The CDR3 DNA sequence: TGCGCCAGCAGTTGGGGAAACAGAAACATTCAGTACTTC. Complete variable domain (other parts from reference TRBV5-1 and TRBJ2-4): KAGVTQTPRYLIKTRGQQVTLSCSPISGHRSVSWYQQTPGQGLQFLFEYFSETQRNKGNFPGRFSGRQFSNSRSEMNVSTLELGDSALYLCASSWGNRNIQYFGAGTRLSVL.

This clonotype was counted between two and nine times. The chain couples TRBV6-6 to TRBJ1-2, with D perhaps matching TRBD1 (6 bases). Germline CDR1 is MNHNY and CDR2 is SVGAGI (reference sequence). With 3 bases removed from V and 8 bases from J, the gap between germline ends came to 10 bases. The CDR3 loop spans 12 amino acids. The CDR3 region is CASSYLGGGYTF. The DNA for the CDR3 is TGTGCCAGCAGTTATTTGGGGGGCGGCTACACCTTC.